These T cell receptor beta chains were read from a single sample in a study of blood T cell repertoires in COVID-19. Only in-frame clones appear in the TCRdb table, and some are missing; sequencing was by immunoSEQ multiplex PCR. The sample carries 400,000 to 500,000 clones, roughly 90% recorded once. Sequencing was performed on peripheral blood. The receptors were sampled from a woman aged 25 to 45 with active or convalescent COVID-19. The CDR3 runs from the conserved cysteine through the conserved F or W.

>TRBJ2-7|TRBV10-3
CAISGARGVSYEQYF
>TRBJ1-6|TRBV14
CASSQGRGGLYSNSPLHF
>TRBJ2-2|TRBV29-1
CSVGNRGGRNSGELFF
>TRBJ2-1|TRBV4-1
CASSPIDRGLYNEQFF
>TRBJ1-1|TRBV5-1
CASSLEGGARLGTEAFF
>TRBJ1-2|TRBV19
CASSTRNQGSYTF
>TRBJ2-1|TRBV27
CASKVAGAGNEQFF
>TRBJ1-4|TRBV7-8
CASSWTGNEKLFF
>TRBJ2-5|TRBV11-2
CASSFFPQDEGVEQETQYF
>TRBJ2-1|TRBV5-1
CASSLKRNEQFF
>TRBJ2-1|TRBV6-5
CASRRLAGLRDEQFF
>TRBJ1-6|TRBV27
CASRLGTAKSPLHF
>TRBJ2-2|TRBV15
CATNPGTANTGELFF
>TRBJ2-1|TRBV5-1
CASSLARATYNEQFF
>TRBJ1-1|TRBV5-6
CASSLDVGGHTTTEAFF
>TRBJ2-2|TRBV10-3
CAISESSRGAGELFF